Sequencing of this T cell receptor (beta chain) was carried out in a study of shared clonotypes between healthy human individuals. Study-level results: Estimated richness values were generally larger in naive subsets than in memory subsets.

With regard to this clone: The target antigen is unknown. Other DNA sequences of this sample code for an identical CDR3.

CDR1 is KGHSH, CDR2 LQKENI, per germline. The junction had 5 bases not matched to a gene; V was cut back by 2 bases and J by 6 bases. The length of the CDR3 is 14 residues. When replicate PCRs were run on sorted subsets, they used 200 ng DNA, some 29,000 T cell genomes. Measured with immunoSEQ multiplex PCR; TCRdb has only the in-frame clones, and not every one. Of about 1.5 million clones in the sample, approximately 98% were seen once. This sequence originates from a man aged 25 to 40 in good health. This chain links TRBV18 with TRBJ2-7, with 9 bases aligning to TRBD1. Sequences were obtained from naive CD4+ T cells sorted from blood. Subset described: CD45RA+ positively selected. The CDR3 sequence is CASSPVTGGSEQYF. The DNA for the CDR3 is TGTGCCAGCTCACCAGTAACAGGGGGCAGCGAGCAGTACTTC.